This T cell receptor beta chain was sequenced in a study of blood T cell repertoires in COVID-19. Only in-frame clones appear in the TCRdb table, and some are missing; sequencing was by immunoSEQ multiplex PCR. This table has more than 90,000 clones, about 84% appearing once. The sequenced material came from peripheral blood. The receptor's source is a human donor in a cohort sampled during active COVID-19.

DNA of the CDR3: TGTGCCAGCAGCCCGGGGGGATCGGTGTCAGAGACCCAGTACTTC. As protein: CASSPGGSVSETQYF. V and J are TRBV6-2 or TRBV6-3 and TRBJ2-5; TRBD2 matches at 7 bases. V was clipped by 6 bases and J by 4 bases; unmatched bases: 11. Per the germline V gene, CDR1 is MNHEY and CDR2 is SVGEGT. This CDR3 contains 15 residues.